Listed below are T cell receptor beta chains from one sample, sequenced in a study of Tregs in tolerant kidney transplant recipients. Sequencing used immunoSEQ multiplex PCR; TCRdb keeps in-frame clones, though not all of them. The sample contains around 61,000 clones, around 83% of which appear only once. Sequencing used CD4+ T cells from blood. The receptor set was obtained from a human donor in good health. Each CDR3 is given with its conserved first and last residue. Fields, in order: clone size, V gene, J gene, D gene, CDR3 DNA, CDR3 protein. The D gene is left open where the match is weak. For some rows the clone size is stated as once, few or many, or as a class when expanded; others skip it.

>NA|TRBV7-6|TRBJ1-4|NA
TGTGCCAGCAGCCCTAGTGGTGAAAAACTGTTTTTT
CASSPSGEKLFF
>NA|TRBV14|TRBJ2-1|TRBD2
TGTGCCAGCAGCCTACCCGGGACTAGGGGGGGCCGTCTGTTTGGAAATGAGCAGTTCTTC
CASSLPGTRGGRLFGNEQFF
>NA|TRBV6-6|TRBJ1-1|NA
TGTGCCAGCAGTTGGACCTGGAACACTGAAGCTTTCTTT
CASSWTWNTEAFF
>NA|TRBV11-2|TRBJ2-7|NA
TGTGCCAGCAGCCATATTCCCCCAGTTGGCGAGCAGTACTTC
CASSHIPPVGEQYF
>NA|TRBV5-6|TRBJ2-1|TRBD1
TGTGCCAGCAGTCCGACAGGGGGCGTTTGGAATGAGCAGTTCTTC
CASSPTGGVWNEQFF
>many|TRBV29-1|TRBJ1-1|TRBD1
TGCAGCGTTACAGGGGATAAGACTGAAGCTTTCTTT
CSVTGDKTEAFF
>NA|TRBV9|TRBJ1-2|NA
TGTGCCAGCAGGCCGGGGGAGGGAAAGGATGGCTACACCTTC
CASRPGEGKDGYTF
>NA|TRBV7-2|TRBJ2-7|NA
TGTGCCAGCAGCCGAAGTCGATTGCAGACCTACGAGCAGTACTTC
CASSRSRLQTYEQYF
>NA|TRBV5-1|TRBJ2-2|TRBD1
TGCGCCAGCAGCCCATCTGAGAGGACAGGGGCCGTTTCCGGGGAGCTGTTTTTT
CASSPSERTGAVSGELFF
>NA|TRBV5-6|TRBJ2-1|NA
TGTGCCAGCAGCCCCTTGGGACGGGGCCGCAATGAGCAGTTCTTC
CASSPLGRGRNEQFF
>NA|TRBV7-3|TRBJ2-1|TRBD2
TGTGCCAGCAGCTTAGGGGGAGGGGCCTACAATGAGCAGTTCTTC
CASSLGGGAYNEQFF
>NA|TRBV19|TRBJ2-3|TRBD2
TGTGCCAGTAGTCCGGGAAGCGGGGGTACAGCCGATACGCAGTATTTT
CASSPGSGGTADTQYF
>NA|TRBV7-3|TRBJ2-7|NA
TGTGCCAGCAGCCCCCACCCGGGGACGAACTACGAGCAGTACTTC
CASSPHPGTNYEQYF
>NA|TRBV5-1|TRBJ2-2|TRBD2
TGCGCCAGCAGCGATTTAGCGGGAGGGGCCGGGGAGCTGTTTTTT
CASSDLAGGAGELFF
>NA|TRBV5-1|TRBJ2-5|NA
TGCGCCAGCAGCTTGGAACCGGGGCCAGAGACCCAGTACTTC
CASSLEPGPETQYF
>NA|TRBV6-1|TRBJ2-7|NA
TGTGCCAGCAGTGAGGCGAGGCACGAGCAGTACTTC
CASSEARHEQYF
>few|TRBV7-2|TRBJ2-7|NA
TGTGCCAGCAGCTTAAAGGGGAAATGGTACGAGCAGTACTTC
CASSLKGKWYEQYF
>NA|TRBV5-4|TRBJ1-1|NA
TGTGCCAGCAGCTTGGGACATATGAACACTGAAGCTTTCTTT
CASSLGHMNTEAFF
>NA|TRBV14|TRBJ2-7|NA
TGTGCCAGCGCCTCGATGCGCTACGAGCAGTACTTC
CASASMRYEQYF
>NA|TRBV19|TRBJ1-2|NA
TGTGCCAGTAGTATGGGCCCGCAGGGGTCCCACTACTATGGCTACACCTTC
CASSMGPQGSHYYGYTF
>once|TRBV27|TRBJ2-3|NA
TGTGCCAGCAGTTTTGGCCCAGATACGCAGTATTTT
CASSFGPDTQYF
>NA|TRBV5-1|TRBJ2-3|TRBD2
TGCGCCAGCGAGGAGACTAGCGGGAAGGATACGCAGTATTTT
CASEETSGKDTQYF
>NA|TRBV5-4|TRBJ2-3|NA
TGTGCCAGCAGCTTGGCCGGGGGGCCAAAAGATACGCAGTATTTT
CASSLAGGPKDTQYF
>NA|TRBV10-3|TRBJ2-2|NA
TGTGCCATCAGTGACCTCAATCAGGGCCGGGGCACCGGGGAGCTGTTTTTT
CAISDLNQGRGTGELFF